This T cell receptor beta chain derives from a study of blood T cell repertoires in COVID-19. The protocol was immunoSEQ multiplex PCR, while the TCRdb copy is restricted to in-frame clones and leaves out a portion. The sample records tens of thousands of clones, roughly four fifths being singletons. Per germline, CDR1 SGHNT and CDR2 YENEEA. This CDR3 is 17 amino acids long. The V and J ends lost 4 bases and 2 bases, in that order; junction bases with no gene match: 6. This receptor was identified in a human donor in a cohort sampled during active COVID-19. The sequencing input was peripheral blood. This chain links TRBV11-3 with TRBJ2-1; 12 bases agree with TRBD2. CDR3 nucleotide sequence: TGTGCCAGCAGCTCCCATTCTAGCGGGGGGGCCTACAATGAGCAGTTCTTC. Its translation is CASSSHSSGGAYNEQFF.